The 20 T cell receptor beta chains reported below all come from one sample, sequenced in a study of shared clonotypes between healthy human individuals. Using immunoSEQ multiplex PCR, the repertoire was profiled, and TCRdb retains in-frame clones only, with some absent. The sample consists of millions of clones, 90% to 95% of them appearing once. The specimen sequenced was naive CD4+ T cells from PBMCs. This sample's subset: CD45RA+ positively selected. All receptors come from a man between 18 and 35 years old in good health. Some clones in this sample may be carry-over from other donors' samples.

The J gene is TRBJ1-2, the V gene TRBV5-1; TRBD1 matches at 10 bases. With V trimmed by 0 bases and J by 8 bases, 10 bases remained unmatched. Per the germline V gene, CDR1 is SGHRS and CDR2 is YFSETQ. CDR3 length equals 16 residues. CDR3 protein: CASSLVPGQGTGGYTF. As DNA, the CDR3 is TGCGCCAGCAGCTTGGTCCCGGGACAGGGGACGGGGGGCTACACCTTC.

CDR3 residues: CASSVTGTGLGEQYF. For the CDR3, the DNA is TGTGCCAGCAGTGTGACCGGGACAGGTCTGGGCGAGCAGTACTTC. This chain uses TRBV28 with TRBJ2-7; TRBD1 aligns across 8 bases. Per germline, CDR1 MDHEN and CDR2 SYDVKM. This CDR3 has 15 amino acids. The trim removed 5 bases at V and 6 bases at J, leaving 12 bases unmatched.

V is TRBV15 and J is TRBJ2-3; possible D gene TRBD1, 5 bases. Germline V gives CDR1 LNHNV, CDR2 YYDKDF (reference sequence). V was shortened by 0 bases and J by 6 bases, with 13 bases between the two germline ends. The CDR3 has 15 residues. CDR3 sequence: CATSRDRRAGDTQYF. The CDR3 nucleotides read TGTGCCACCAGCAGAGATCGGCGTGCAGGGGATACGCAGTATTTT.

The chain uses TRBV7-9 and TRBJ2-5; TRBD2 matches 7 bases. Germline V gives CDR1 SEHNR, CDR2 FQNEAQ (reference sequence). V dropped 1 base and J dropped 5; count of bases not matched to a gene: 13. This CDR3 spans 17 amino acids. In DNA, the CDR3 is TGTGCCAGCAGCTTAGAACAGTCTAGCGGAAACCGGGAGACCCAGTACTTC. Translating gives CASSLEQSSGNRETQYF.

V usage is TRBV27 and J usage is TRBJ1-5; no clear D. With 8 bases removed from V and 2 bases from J, the gap between germline ends came to 7 bases. The CDR3 loop spans 12 amino acids. Germline CDR1 reads MNHEY; CDR2 reads SMNVEV (reference sequence). This CDR3 reads CASSQGNQPQHF. The CDR3 DNA reads TGTGCCAGCTCCCAAGGCAATCAGCCCCAGCATTTT.

A word on this clone: Other DNA sequences in the same sample also yield this CDR3. The chain has TRBV9 and TRBJ2-2, with D unclear. CDR1 is SGDLS, CDR2 YYNGEE, per germline. V lost 2 bases and J lost 5, with 7 bases in between. The CDR3 runs to 13 residues. This chain's CDR3 is CASSVVGTGELFF. As DNA, the CDR3 is TGTGCCAGCAGCGTCGTGGGAACCGGGGAGCTGTTTTTT.

The chain combines TRBV6-1 with TRBJ2-3; D is unclear. V gave up 8 bases and J gave up 2 bases, with 14 bases separating them. The CDR3 runs to 14 residues. Germline lookup yields CDR1 MNHNS and CDR2 SASEGT. This CDR3 is CASRGRPDTDTQYF. As DNA, the CDR3 is TGTGCCAGCCGAGGTCGCCCCGACACAGATACGCAGTATTTT.

The chain is built from TRBV7-2 and TRBJ1-1; no clear D gene. Trimming shortened V by 1 base and J by 8 bases, and 14 bases separated the two germline ends. CDR3 length: 14 residues. In germline, CDR1 is SGHTA, CDR2 FQGNSA. The CDR3 DNA reads TGTGCCAGCAGCTTAGACCGAGGCGTGACCGAAGCTTTCTTT. Protein sequence: CASSLDRGVTEAFF.

The V call is TRBV19, the J call TRBJ2-7, with a tentative D call TRBD1 (5 bases). This CDR3 is 11 amino acids long. Germline-derived CDR1 and CDR2 are LNHDA and SQIVND (reference sequence). The CDR3 reads CEKGAGYEQYF. The CDR3 DNA sequence: TGTGAGAAAGGGGCAGGCTACGAGCAGTACTTC.

This clone was recorded once. This chain connects TRBV11-2 to TRBJ2-2; perhaps TRBD2 as D (6 bases). Germline CDR1 SGHAT, CDR2 FQNNGV. The CDR3 sequence is 16 residues long. V gave up 5 bases and J gave up 7 bases, with 20 bases separating them. DNA for the CDR3: TGTGCCAGCAGCCGAGGGACTCTCGGGGTTGTCGGGGAGCTGTTTTTT. It specifies CASSRGTLGVVGELFF.

This clone was detected only once. The V and J genes are TRBV7-9 and TRBJ1-2, with a tentative D call TRBD1 (6 bases). CDR1 is SEHNR, CDR2 FQNEAQ, per germline (reference sequence). Trimming left V 1 base short and J 6 bases short, with 9 bases between. The CDR3 length is 13 residues. CDR3: CASSLVQGNGYTF. The CDR3 nucleotides are TGTGCCAGCAGCTTAGTTCAGGGGAATGGCTACACCTTC.

CDR3 DNA: TGTGCCAGCACCAGGGGTATACGCAATCAGCCCCAGCATTTT. As protein: CASTRGIRNQPQHF. J is TRBJ1-5 and V is TRBV28, with D tentatively TRBD1 (6 bases). Trimming pared 7 bases from V and 2 bases from J, leaving 12 bases between. Germline lookup yields CDR1 MDHEN and CDR2 SYDVKM. The CDR3 loop spans 14 amino acids.

This chain joins TRBV6-4 and TRBJ1-1, with 8 bases that match TRBD1. Germline-derived CDR1 and CDR2 are MRHNA and SNTAGT. V was clipped by 2 bases and J by 2 bases; unmatched bases: 4. The CDR3 runs 15 residues. The CDR3 spells CASSDGSGGNTEAFF. CDR3 bases: TGTGCCAGCAGTGACGGGTCAGGGGGCAACACTGAAGCTTTCTTT.

The chain employs TRBV2 and TRBJ2-1, with 8 bases identical to TRBD1. CDR1 is SNHLY and CDR2 is FYNNEI in the germline V gene. V was pared by 9 bases and J by 12 bases, with 10 bases of the junction left unmatched. This CDR3 is 12 amino acids long. CDR3 bases: TGTGCCAGTACTTCAGGGGGCCGTGTGCAGTTCTTC. This encodes CASTSGGRVQFF.

The rearrangement links TRBV5-1 to TRBJ2-7, with TRBD1 identical over 9 bases. Germline trimming cut 4 bases from V and 5 bases from J; bases unmatched to any gene: 7. The CDR3 length is 14 residues. Germline V gives CDR1 SGHRS, CDR2 YFSETQ. This CDR3 reads CASSPWTGAHEQYF. In DNA form, the CDR3 reads TGCGCCAGCAGCCCCTGGACAGGGGCCCACGAGCAGTACTTC.

V gene TRBV7-2 combines with J gene TRBJ2-4; either TRBD1 or TRBD2 may supply D (6 bases each). V gave up 3 bases and J gave up 8 bases, with 20 bases separating them. The CDR3 loop spans 16 amino acids. The germline V gene encodes CDR1 SGHTA and CDR2 FQGNSA. In nucleotides, the CDR3 is TGTGCCAGCAGCTTTAGCCGGGGGCTCCTTGGGGACATTCAGTACTTC. Translated: CASSFSRGLLGDIQYF.

The chain combines TRBV19 with TRBJ2-7; 13 positions agree with TRBD2. The CDR3 spans 16 residues. V lost 7 bases and J lost 2; bases outside the gene matches: 8. Germline CDR1 reads LNHDA; CDR2 reads SQIVND (reference sequence). CDR3 protein: CASIGGGLAGPYEQYF. The CDR3, as DNA: TGTGCCAGTATAGGAGGGGGACTAGCGGGACCCTACGAGCAGTACTTC.

This clone occurred once. V and J are TRBV6-5 and TRBJ2-3; maybe TRBD1 (6 bases). CDR1 MNHEY and CDR2 SVGAGI come from the germline V gene. The CDR3 contains 15 residues. The V end was cut by 0 bases, the J end by 6 bases, with 13 bases between. The CDR3, as DNA: TGTGCCAGCAGTTACTCAAGGCTAGGGGGTGATACGCAGTATTTT. Translating it yields CASSYSRLGGDTQYF.

The genes are TRBV7-2 and TRBJ2-5; 10 nucleotides align to TRBD2. Germline CDR1 and CDR2: SGHTA and FQGNSA. V lost 1 base, J lost 5 bases, and 10 bases stayed unmatched. The length of the CDR3 is 17 residues. DNA of the CDR3: TGTGCCAGCAGCTTAGGGGCACTAGCGGGGCCCACGGAGACCCAGTACTTC. Residues: CASSLGALAGPTETQYF.

This chain links TRBV4-1 with TRBJ2-2; possible D gene TRBD1, 5 bases. Germline V gene lookup returns CDR1 MGHRA and CDR2 YSYEKL. Between the trimmed V and J ends, which lost 10 bases and 6 bases, there was a span of 21 bases. This CDR3 is built from 15 residues. CDR3 sequence reads: CATRFEDRPAGELFF. CDR3 DNA: TGCGCCACCCGATTCGAAGACAGACCCGCCGGGGAGCTGTTTTTT.